The 9 T cell receptor beta chains below come from one sample, sequenced in a study of OX40 agonist ivuxolimab in advanced cancers. The data were produced by immunoSEQ multiplex PCR, yet TCRdb's version contains in-frame clones alone and is incomplete. This sample yields more than 60,000 clones, of which 84% are seen a single time; roughly 4.2% belongs to the top ten. The sample here was CD4+ or CD8+ T cells sorted from blood, taken in a trial of the OX40 agonist ivuxolimab. These receptors were taken from an adult with an advanced solid tumor such as melanoma, head and neck, liver or kidney cancer.

The V and J genes are TRBV5-5 and TRBJ1-2; D call uncertain. V gave up 1 base and J gave up 0 bases, with 4 bases separating them. The germline CDR1 and CDR2 sequences are SGHKS and YYEKEE (reference sequence). CDR3 length: 13 amino acids. CDR3 residues: CASSLYANYGYTF. The CDR3 DNA sequence: TGTGCCAGCAGCTTGTATGCTAACTATGGCTACACCTTC.

The rearrangement links TRBV10-3 to TRBJ2-2; D is unresolved. V dropped 10 bases and J dropped 2 bases, with 11 bases sitting between them. Germline CDR1 ENHRY, CDR2 SYGVKD. CDR3 size: 13 residues. The CDR3 nucleotides are TGTGCCACCGCAAGGGAAAACACCGGGGAGCTGTTTTTT. Its protein product is CATARENTGELFF.

The chain recombines TRBV6-5 with TRBJ1-2; weak D call: TRBD1 (6 bases). Deletions cut 8 bases from V and 10 bases from J, with 11 bases between. The CDR3 spans 10 residues. Germline CDR1 and CDR2: MNHEY and SVGAGI. The CDR3 spells CASGTGIYTF. As DNA, the CDR3 is TGTGCCAGCGGAACAGGGATCTACACCTTC.

The rearrangement uses TRBV9 and TRBJ2-3; D may be TRBD2 (6 bases). V dropped 0 bases and J dropped 0 bases, with 8 bases sitting between them. This CDR3 spans 15 amino acids. Germline loops: CDR1 SGDLS, CDR2 YYNGEE. The CDR3 DNA reads TGTGCCAGCAGCGTAGGGGGGGTTAGCACAGATACGCAGTATTTT. It is translated as CASSVGGVSTDTQYF.

This clone was seen only a few times. In nucleotides, the CDR3 is TGCGCCAGCAGCTTGGGTTGGCCGACGAACACTGAAGCTTTCTTT. Residues: CASSLGWPTNTEAFF. The V gene is TRBV5-1, the J gene TRBJ1-1; D is undetermined. Germline CDR1 SGHRS, CDR2 YFSETQ. Trimming left V 0 bases short and J 1 base short, with 10 bases between. The CDR3 totals 15 residues.

CDR3 in amino acids: CASSPTGGYSDEQYF. CDR3 nucleotides: TGTGCCAGCAGTCCCACAGGGGGATATTCCGACGAGCAGTACTTC. V is TRBV6-6 and J is TRBJ2-5; 8 positions match TRBD1. The J call may be wrong; the DNA end is better matched by TRBJ2-7. Germline CDR1 is MNHNY and CDR2 is SVGAGI (reference sequence). The CDR3 runs to 15 residues.

This chain uses TRBV6-5 with TRBJ1-6; D possibly corresponds to TRBD1 (6 bases). The CDR3 is made up of 14 amino acids. Germline loops: CDR1 MNHEY, CDR2 SVGAGI. V shed 7 bases and J shed 10 bases, with 17 bases lying between them. CDR3: CASTSRDIKSPLHF. DNA for the CDR3: TGTGCCAGCACTTCCCGGGACATTAAGTCACCCCTCCACTTT.

The chain has TRBV7-2 and TRBJ2-5; 10 bases line up with TRBD1. The CDR3 runs to 15 residues. Germline V gives CDR1 SGHTA, CDR2 FQGNSA. V lost 4 bases, J lost 3 bases, and 5 bases stayed unmatched. The chain's CDR3 is CASSSGQGLEETQYF. The CDR3 nucleotides are TGTGCCAGCAGCTCGGGACAGGGGTTAGAAGAGACCCAGTACTTC.

Remarks on this clone: Other DNA sequences within the sample encode an identical CDR3. The chain combines TRBV7-8 with TRBJ2-7, with D possibly TRBD1 on 5 matching bases. V lost 1 base and J lost 2, with 9 bases in between. The CDR3 is 14 residues long. Per the germline V gene, CDR1 is SGHVS and CDR2 is FQNEAQ. DNA of the CDR3: TGTGCCAGCAGCTTAGTTCCAGGGACCTACGAGCAGTACTTC. This gives the protein CASSLVPGTYEQYF.